This T cell receptor (beta chain) emerged from a study of shared clonotypes between healthy human individuals. Findings and caveats of the study: Relative to their counterparts shared across all four donors, non-shared clonotypes exhibited diminished generation probabilities. The small donor group covered limited genetic and exposure diversity.

The germline V gene has CDR1 SGHVS and CDR2 FQNEAQ. V shed 2 bases and J 8 bases; nucleotides not matched to a gene: 3. CDR3 length equals 14 residues. Turning to this clone: Its target is unknown.

Assay: immunoSEQ multiplex PCR; the TCRdb copy retains only in-frame clones and omits some. Altogether about 2.3 million clones are present, 85% to 95% being singletons, with the ten largest covering approximately 0.4%. All participating donors were Caucasian adults from Nashville, Tennessee. From CD4+ cells came CD45RA+ naive and CD45RA-negative memory subsets. The gene calls are TRBV7-8 and TRBJ2-1, with 10 positions matching TRBD2. This receptor was identified in a man younger than 35 in good health. Some clones in this sample may be carry-over from other donors' samples. The sample comprised naive CD4+ T cells from PBMCs. Subset noted: CD45RA+ positively selected. DNA of the CDR3: TGTGCCAGCAGCTTACTAGCGGGAGATGATGAGCAGTTCTTC. Translated, it gives CASSLLAGDDEQFF.